Shown below are 5 T cell receptor beta chains from a single sample sequenced in a study of cytomegalovirus exposure and HLA in healthy donors. The PCR contained 60 Vbeta and 13 Jbeta primers. Produced via immunoSEQ multiplex PCR; TCRdb's table is partial and in-frame only. The sample yields about 130,000 clones, around 67% seen once. Sequencing was performed on PBMCs. The source of these receptors is a man aged 55 to 70 in good health and CMV-seropositive.

This chain uses TRBV5-4 with TRBJ2-3, with 9 bases matching TRBD1. In germline, CDR1 is SGHNT, CDR2 YYREEE (reference sequence). The CDR3 consists of 15 residues. Unmatched junction bases numbered 4, after V lost 2 bases and J lost 3 bases. The CDR3 is CASSFSGTGTDTQYF. The DNA for the CDR3 is TGTGCCAGCAGCTTCTCCGGGACAGGGACAGATACGCAGTATTTT.

This chain uses TRBV6-5 with TRBJ1-2; tentative D call: TRBD1 (5 bases). The CDR3 contains 14 residues. The V gene lost 7 bases and the J gene lost 4 bases, with 16 bases spanning the gap. Germline V lookup: CDR1 MNHEY, CDR2 SVGAGI. The CDR3 here is CASTPGGNSYGYTF. The DNA for the CDR3 is TGTGCCAGCACCCCCGGGGGGAATTCCTATGGCTACACCTTC.

The J gene is TRBJ2-5, the V gene TRBV5-1; 10 bases align to TRBD2. This CDR3 spans 16 amino acids. Trimming at V came to 0 bases and at J to 1 base, leaving 3 bases not matched to a gene. The germline V gene encodes CDR1 SGHRS and CDR2 YFSETQ. The DNA for the CDR3 is TGCGCCAGCAGCTTGGCTGCTAGCGGGGGCCAAGAGACCCAGTACTTC. It codes for CASSLAASGGQETQYF. The full variable domain, its missing parts supplied by reference TRBV5-1 and TRBJ2-5, is KAGVTQTPRYLIKTRGQQVTLSCSPISGHRSVSWYQQTPGQGLQFLFEYFSETQRNKGNFPGRFSGRQFSNSRSEMNVSTLELGDSALYLCASSLAASGGQETQYFGPGTRLLVL.

This clone was recorded a few times. The chain employs TRBV6-1 and TRBJ1-1; D might be TRBD1 (6 bases). The CDR3 runs 13 residues. The V end was cut by 5 bases, the J end by 6 bases, with 13 bases between. Germline V gene sequence: CDR1 MNHNS, CDR2 SASEGT. CDR3 bases: TGTGCCAGCAGTCACGCCACAGGGCCTGAAGCTTTCTTT. This gives the protein CASSHATGPEAFF.

The chain carries TRBV4-2 and TRBJ1-2; a possible D gene is TRBD1 (5 bases). The V gene lost 3 bases and the J gene lost 3 bases, with 14 bases spanning the gap. The CDR3 has 15 residues. Germline-derived CDR1 and CDR2 are LGHNA and YNFKEQ. The CDR3 reads CASSQDFDSDYGYTF. The CDR3 coding sequence is TGTGCCAGCAGCCAGGATTTTGACAGCGACTATGGCTACACCTTC.